The 26 T cell receptor beta chains below all came from one sample that was sequenced in a study of blood T cell repertoires in COVID-19. The repertoire was sequenced with immunoSEQ multiplex PCR; TCRdb's copy has only in-frame clones and lacks some. The sample contains about 200,000 clones, about nine tenths of which appear only once. The source material was peripheral blood. The receptors here all came from a woman aged 65 to 85 with acute or convalescent COVID-19.

This chain uses TRBV4-1 with TRBJ1-5; D is undetermined. The CDR3 runs to 13 residues. In germline, CDR1 is MGHRA, CDR2 YSYEKL. Trimming left V 3 bases short and J 5 bases short, with 8 bases between. The CDR3 loop is CASSHPNDQPQHF. For the CDR3, the DNA is TGCGCCAGCAGCCACCCCAATGATCAGCCCCAGCATTTT.

This chain links TRBV29-1 with TRBJ1-2; 9 bases agree with TRBD1. With V trimmed by 5 bases and J by 3 bases, 10 bases remained unmatched. This CDR3 is 15 amino acids long. Germline V lookup: CDR1 SQVTM, CDR2 ANQGSEA. The CDR3: CSVREPGQGYYGYTF. Here the CDR3 DNA reads TGCAGCGTTAGGGAACCGGGACAGGGATACTATGGCTACACCTTC.

The chain joins TRBV6-2 or TRBV6-3 to TRBJ2-2; D is possibly TRBD2 (6 bases). This CDR3 is 16 amino acids long. V lost 2 bases and J 4 bases, leaving 14 bases between the germline ends. Germline CDR1 reads MNHEY; CDR2 reads SVGEGT. CDR3 nucleotides: TGTGCCAGCAGTTACGAGCGGGTCGGTCCCACCGGGGAGCTGTTTTTT. This sequence encodes CASSYERVGPTGELFF.

This clone has just one count. The J gene is TRBJ1-2, the V gene TRBV2; D might be TRBD1 (6 bases). The CDR3 contains 13 residues. Germline-derived CDR1 and CDR2 are SNHLY and FYNNEI. Trimming removed 8 bases from V and 3 bases from J, with 13 bases in between. As DNA, the CDR3 is TGTGCCAGCCTAGAGACAGGTTACTATGGCTACACCTTC. It codes for CASLETGYYGYTF.

The DNA for the CDR3 is TGCAGCGTTGAAGTGGGCCCCGGGGAGCTGTTTTTT. Translated: CSVEVGPGELFF. The V gene is TRBV29-1, the J gene TRBJ2-2; D unclear. The germline V and J ends were trimmed by 1 base and 6 bases, with 6 bases remaining between them. CDR1 is SQVTM and CDR2 is ANQGSEA in the germline V gene. CDR3 size: 12 residues.

In DNA, the CDR3 is TGTGCCACCCGAGGAACAGGGGTGGGTACTGAAGCTTTCTTT. Translation gives CATRGTGVGTEAFF. The chain has TRBV10-3 and TRBJ1-1, with 7 bases fitting TRBD1. This CDR3 contains 14 residues. Looked up from germline, CDR1 is ENHRY and CDR2 is SYGVKD. The junction had 13 bases not matched to a gene; V was cut back by 10 bases and J by 5 bases.

This clone was seen once. V and J are TRBV11-2 and TRBJ1-5, with D possibly matching TRBD1 (6 bases). The CDR3 has 13 amino acids. V shed 5 bases and J shed 6 bases, with 11 bases lying between them. Germline V gene sequence: CDR1 SGHAT, CDR2 FQNNGV. The CDR3 nucleotides are TGTGCCAGCAGCATTGACAGGTTTCAGCCCCAGCATTTT. It specifies CASSIDRFQPQHF.

A remark on this clone: At the DNA level, this CDR3 is encoded by other sequences in the same sample as well. The rearrangement joins TRBV11-3 to TRBJ1-6; D is perhaps TRBD1 (5 bases). V was pared by 5 bases and J by 13 bases, with 9 bases between. Germline values: CDR1 SGHNT, CDR2 YENEEA. CDR3 length: 11 residues. For the CDR3, the DNA is TGTGCCAGCAGCCCGGGGGGTCCCCTCCACTTT. Translation: CASSPGGPLHF.

Note on this clone: Other DNA sequences within the sample encode an identical CDR3. The chain carries TRBV14 and TRBJ1-6, with D tentatively TRBD1 (5 bases). V gave up 4 bases and J gave up 7 bases, with 11 bases separating them. CDR1 and CDR2 (germline): SGHDN, FVKESK. The CDR3 is 14 residues long. Here the CDR3 reads CASSLREGNSPLHF. The CDR3 DNA reads TGTGCCAGCAGCCTTCGGGAGGGGAATTCACCCCTCCACTTT.

V and J are TRBV18 and TRBJ1-1; possible D gene TRBD1, 5 bases. Germline CDR1 is KGHSH and CDR2 is LQKENI. Between the trimmed V and J ends, which lost 3 bases and 0 bases, there was a span of 11 bases. The CDR3 length is 15 residues. The CDR3 region is CASSPGAPMNTEAFF. In DNA, the CDR3 is TGTGCCAGCTCACCTGGGGCCCCGATGAACACTGAAGCTTTCTTT.

This rearrangement joins TRBV4-1 to TRBJ1-1; unclear D gene. This CDR3 has 15 amino acids. Germline V gives CDR1 MGHRA, CDR2 YSYEKL. V lost 0 bases and J 11 bases, leaving 19 bases between the germline ends. This chain's CDR3 is CASSQETARPLGAFF. CDR3 nucleotide sequence: TGCGCCAGCAGCCAAGAAACGGCCAGGCCCCTTGGGGCTTTCTTT.

The chain uses TRBV19 and TRBJ1-1; 9 bases line up with TRBD1. The junction had 2 bases not matched to a gene; V was cut back by 5 bases and J by 1 base. CDR3 length equals 14 residues. Germline CDR1 is LNHDA and CDR2 is SQIVND (reference sequence). CDR3 bases: TGTGCCAGTAGTTGGACAGGGGAGAACACTGAAGCTTTCTTT. It specifies CASSWTGENTEAFF.

J is TRBJ1-1 and V is TRBV27; 8 positions match TRBD1. The CDR3 extends over 15 amino acids. Germline V gives CDR1 MNHEY, CDR2 SMNVEV (reference sequence). The ends lost 5 bases at V and 2 bases at J; junction bases unmatched: 7. The CDR3 coding sequence is TGTGCCAGCAGTACCCCCAGGGGGCAAAACACTGAAGCTTTCTTT. Protein: CASSTPRGQNTEAFF.

V and J are TRBV5-1 and TRBJ1-2; TRBD1 is a possible D gene (5 bases). V dropped 0 bases and J dropped 0 bases, with 9 bases sitting between them. This CDR3 comprises 15 residues. CDR1 and CDR2 from the germline V gene are SGHRS and YFSETQ. The CDR3 protein is CASSLEGRSNYGYTF. CDR3 nucleotide sequence: TGCGCCAGCAGCTTGGAGGGGAGGTCTAACTATGGCTACACCTTC.

The rearrangement links TRBV5-8 to TRBJ1-2; TRBD1 might be the D (5 bases). Trimming pared 4 bases from V and 5 bases from J, leaving 15 bases between. The germline gives CDR1 SGHTS, CDR2 YDEGEE. The CDR3 is 14 amino acids. The CDR3 reads CASSPDMDRYGYTF. As DNA, the CDR3 is TGTGCCAGCAGCCCGGACATGGACCGATATGGCTACACCTTC.

The chain couples TRBV28 to TRBJ1-2; TRBD1 agrees at 8 bases. Germline lookup yields CDR1 MDHEN and CDR2 SYDVKM. V shed 5 bases, J shed 8 bases, and the junction held 19 bases outside the gene matches. The CDR3 has 17 residues. The CDR3 region has the DNA TGTGCCAGCAGTGGCCGGGACAGGCGCCTCGGGTCCTACGGCTACACCTTC. Residues: CASSGRDRRLGSYGYTF.

The chain uses TRBV7-2 and TRBJ1-2, with D possibly being TRBD1 (6 bases). Germline-derived CDR1 and CDR2 are SGHTA and FQGNSA. Trimming shortened V by 1 base and J by 1 base, and 10 bases separated the two germline ends. The length of the CDR3 is 15 residues. CDR3 protein: CASSLEAGVNYGYTF. The CDR3 DNA reads as TGTGCCAGCAGCTTAGAGGCAGGGGTTAACTATGGCTACACCTTC. The full variable domain, completed using reference TRBV7-2 and TRBJ1-2, is GAGVSQSPSNKVTEKGKDVELRCDPISGHTALYWYRQSLGQGLEFLIYFQGNSAPDKSGLPSDRFSAERTGGSVSTLTIQRTQQEDSAVYLCASSLEAGVNYGYTFGSGTRLTVV.

The CDR3 DNA reads as TGCGCCAGCAGCCAAGGGAGGAGCGCAACCAGATACGAGCAGTACTTC. Its translation: CASSQGRSATRYEQYF. The gene calls are TRBV4-1 and TRBJ2-7; a weak D match, TRBD2 (5 bases). The CDR3 runs 16 residues. Per germline, CDR1 MGHRA and CDR2 YSYEKL. Between the trimmed V and J ends, which lost 1 base and 4 bases, there was a span of 17 bases.

The chain has TRBV12-3 or TRBV12-4 and TRBJ1-5, with TRBD1 as a possible D gene (5 bases). V was clipped by 6 bases and J by 9 bases, with 15 bases between them. The CDR3 spans 13 residues. The CDR3 region is CASSSLRVGPQHF. The CDR3 DNA sequence: TGTGCCAGCAGCTCCCTCAGGGTAGGGCCCCAGCATTTT.

This clone showed up just a few times. The J gene is TRBJ1-1, the V gene TRBV19; no firm D call. The CDR3 has 18 residues. Germline V lookup: CDR1 LNHDA, CDR2 SQIVND (reference sequence). V shed 0 bases and J shed 1 base, with 18 bases lying between them. The CDR3 region is CASSIDGPQLHGNTEAFF. CDR3 nucleotides: TGTGCCAGTAGTATAGATGGGCCCCAGTTACACGGGAACACTGAAGCTTTCTTT.

The chain combines TRBV10-3 with TRBJ1-2; 9 bases agree with TRBD1. The CDR3 extends over 13 amino acids. Germline assignment: CDR1 ENHRY and CDR2 SYGVKD. With V trimmed by 8 bases and J by 5 bases, 6 bases remained unmatched. Here the CDR3 DNA reads TGTGCCATCGCCCCGGGACAGGGATATGGCTACACCTTC. Translated: CAIAPGQGYGYTF.

The rearrangement links TRBV6-5 to TRBJ2-7, with 7 bases fitting TRBD2. Trimming cost V 3 bases and J 3 bases; bases outside gene matches: 5. The CDR3 runs 14 residues. Germline V lookup: CDR1 MNHEY, CDR2 SVGAGI. CDR3 in amino acids: CASSYVGLGYEQYF. In DNA, the CDR3 is TGTGCCAGCAGTTATGTTGGACTAGGCTACGAGCAGTACTTC.

The rearrangement joins TRBV7-4 to TRBJ2-7, with 7 bases matching TRBD1. This CDR3 has 14 amino acids. Germline V gene data show CDR1 as SGHVT and CDR2 as SQSDAQ. J lost 4 bases, V lost 4 bases, and 7 bases had no gene match. The CDR3 DNA reads TGTGCCAGCAGCTCCCAGGGGGAGCGGTACGAGCAGTACTTC. It translates to CASSSQGERYEQYF.

The genes are TRBV6-2 or TRBV6-3 and TRBJ1-1; 7 bases map to TRBD1. The CDR3 length is 14 residues. Germline loops: CDR1 MNHEY, CDR2 SVGEGT. J gave up 8 bases and V 5 bases, and 11 bases lay outside the gene matches. CDR3 sequence (DNA): TGTGCCAGCAGTCGCCACAGGGGACCCCTAGAAGCTTTCTTT. Translated, it gives CASSRHRGPLEAFF.

This sequence joins TRBV6-5 and TRBJ2-5; no definite D call. Trimming pared 2 bases from V and 2 bases from J, leaving 12 bases between. Germline V gene sequence: CDR1 MNHEY, CDR2 SVGAGI. The CDR3 runs 15 residues. DNA of the CDR3: TGTGCCAGCAGTTACCTAGGCGCCACGCAAGAGACCCAGTACTTC. Its translation is CASSYLGATQETQYF.

CDR3 protein: CASSYSQGVGGYTF. CDR3 nucleotide sequence: TGTGCCAGCAGTTACTCACAGGGGGTTGGTGGCTACACCTTC. V and J are TRBV6-5 and TRBJ1-2; 8 nucleotides line up with TRBD1. V dropped 0 bases and J dropped 7; count of bases not matched to a gene: 4. Germline-derived CDR1 and CDR2 are MNHEY and SVGAGI. CDR3 size: 14 residues.